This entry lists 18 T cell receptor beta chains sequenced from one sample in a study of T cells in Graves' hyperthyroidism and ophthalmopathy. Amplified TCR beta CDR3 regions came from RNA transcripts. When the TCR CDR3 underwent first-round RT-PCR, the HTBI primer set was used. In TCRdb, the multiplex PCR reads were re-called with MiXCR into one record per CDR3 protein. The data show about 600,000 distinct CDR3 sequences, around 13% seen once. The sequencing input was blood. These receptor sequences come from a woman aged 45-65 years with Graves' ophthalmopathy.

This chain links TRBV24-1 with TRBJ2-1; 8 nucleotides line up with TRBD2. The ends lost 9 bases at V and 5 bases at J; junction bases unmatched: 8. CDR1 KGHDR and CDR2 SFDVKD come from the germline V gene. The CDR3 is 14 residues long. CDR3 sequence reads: CATRGTRLNNEQFF. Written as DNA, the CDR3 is TGTGCCACCCGGGGGACTAGGTTGAACAATGAGCAGTTCTTC.

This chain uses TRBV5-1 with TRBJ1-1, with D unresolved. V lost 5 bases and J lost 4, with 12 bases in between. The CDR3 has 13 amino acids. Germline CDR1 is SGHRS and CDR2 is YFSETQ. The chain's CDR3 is CASSQTVGTEAFF. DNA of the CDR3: TGCGCCAGCAGTCAGACCGTGGGCACTGAAGCTTTCTTT.

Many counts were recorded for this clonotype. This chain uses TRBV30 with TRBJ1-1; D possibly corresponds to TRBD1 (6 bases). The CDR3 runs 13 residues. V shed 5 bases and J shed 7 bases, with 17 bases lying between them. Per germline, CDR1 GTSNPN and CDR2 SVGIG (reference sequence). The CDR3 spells CAWAGGRANEAFF. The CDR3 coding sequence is TGTGCCTGGGCTGGGGGCAGGGCGAATGAAGCTTTCTTT.

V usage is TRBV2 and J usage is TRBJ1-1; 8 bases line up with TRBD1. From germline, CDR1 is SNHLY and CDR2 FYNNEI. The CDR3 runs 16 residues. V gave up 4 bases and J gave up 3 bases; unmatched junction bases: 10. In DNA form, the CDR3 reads TGTGCCAGCAGTGGACTAGCGGGACAGGTGTACACTGAAGCTTTCTTT. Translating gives CASSGLAGQVYTEAFF.

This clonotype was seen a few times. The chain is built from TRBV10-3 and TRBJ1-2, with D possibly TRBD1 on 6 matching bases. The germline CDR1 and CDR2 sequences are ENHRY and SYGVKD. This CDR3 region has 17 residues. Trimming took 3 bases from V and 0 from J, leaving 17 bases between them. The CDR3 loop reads CAISDPRGARANYGYTF. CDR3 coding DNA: TGTGCCATCAGTGACCCCCGGGGGGCACGCGCTAACTATGGCTACACCTTC.

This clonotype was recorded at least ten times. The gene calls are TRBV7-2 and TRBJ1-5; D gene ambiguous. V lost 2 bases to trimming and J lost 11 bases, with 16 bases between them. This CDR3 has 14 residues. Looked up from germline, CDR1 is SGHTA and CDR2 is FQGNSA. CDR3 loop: CASSLFSSDGSQHF. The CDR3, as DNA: TGTGCCAGCAGCTTATTCTCTTCGGATGGGTCCCAGCATTTT.

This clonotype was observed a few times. CDR3 nucleotides: TGTGCCAGCTCCCTTAAGACAGGGGACTATGGCTACACCTTC. Translation: CASSLKTGDYGYTF. The V gene is TRBV18, the J gene TRBJ1-2, with TRBD1 matching 8 bases. Per the germline V gene, CDR1 is KGHSH and CDR2 is LQKENI. With V trimmed by 6 bases and J by 3 bases, 6 bases remained unmatched. The CDR3 loop spans 14 amino acids.

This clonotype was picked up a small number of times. Written as DNA, the CDR3 is TGCGCCAGCAGCTTAGGACCGGGACTAGTAACCCCATTGGGGTCAGATACGCAGTATTTT. It specifies CASSLGPGLVTPLGSDTQYF. The chain links TRBV5-1 to TRBJ2-3; 8 bases line up with TRBD2. The germline gives CDR1 SGHRS, CDR2 YFSETQ. V lost 2 bases, J lost 4 bases, and 21 bases stayed unmatched. The CDR3 has 20 residues.

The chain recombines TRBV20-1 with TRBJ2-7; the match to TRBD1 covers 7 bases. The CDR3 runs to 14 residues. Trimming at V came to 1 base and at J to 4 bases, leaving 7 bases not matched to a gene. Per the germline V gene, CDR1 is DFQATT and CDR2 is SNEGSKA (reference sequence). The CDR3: CSARAQGVDYEQYF. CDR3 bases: TGCAGTGCTAGAGCTCAGGGGGTAGATTACGAGCAGTACTTC.

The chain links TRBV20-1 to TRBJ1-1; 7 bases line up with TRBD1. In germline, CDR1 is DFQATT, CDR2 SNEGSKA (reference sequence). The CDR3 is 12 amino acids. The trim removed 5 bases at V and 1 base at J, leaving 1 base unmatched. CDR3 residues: CSAQGGNTEAFF. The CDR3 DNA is TGCAGTGCTCAGGGGGGGAACACTGAAGCTTTCTTT.

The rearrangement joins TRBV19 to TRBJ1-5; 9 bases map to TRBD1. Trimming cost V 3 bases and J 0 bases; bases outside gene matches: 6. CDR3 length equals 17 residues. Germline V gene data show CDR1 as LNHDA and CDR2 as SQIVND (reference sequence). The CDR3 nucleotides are TGTGCCAGTAGTATCTTCCGGGACAGGGATAGCAATCAGCCCCAGCATTTT. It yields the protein CASSIFRDRDSNQPQHF.

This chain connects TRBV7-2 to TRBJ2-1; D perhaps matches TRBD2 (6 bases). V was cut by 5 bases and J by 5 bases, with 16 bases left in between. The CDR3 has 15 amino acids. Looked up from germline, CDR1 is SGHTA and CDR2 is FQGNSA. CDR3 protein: CASSPEGRLHNEQFF. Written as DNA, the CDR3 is TGTGCCAGCAGCCCGGAGGGACGGCTCCACAATGAGCAGTTCTTC.

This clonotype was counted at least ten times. The CDR3 sequence: CASSQRPGPRIHNEQFF. The CDR3 region has the DNA TGTGCCAGCAGCCAACGCCCCGGGCCACGAATCCACAATGAGCAGTTCTTC. V usage is TRBV3-1 and J usage is TRBJ2-1; D unresolved. There are 17 residues in the CDR3. Germline assignment: CDR1 LGHDT and CDR2 YNNKEL (reference sequence). Between the trimmed V and J ends, which lost 2 bases and 5 bases, there was a span of 19 bases.

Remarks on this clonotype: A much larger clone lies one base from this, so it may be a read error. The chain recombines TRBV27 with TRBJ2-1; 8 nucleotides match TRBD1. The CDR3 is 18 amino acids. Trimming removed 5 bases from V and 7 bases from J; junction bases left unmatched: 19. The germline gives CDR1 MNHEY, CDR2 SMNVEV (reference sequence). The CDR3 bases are TGTGCCAGCAGTGCACCTCCCGTGAGGGCCAGGGGGCATAATGAGCAGTTCTTC. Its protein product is CASSAPPVRARGHNEQFF.

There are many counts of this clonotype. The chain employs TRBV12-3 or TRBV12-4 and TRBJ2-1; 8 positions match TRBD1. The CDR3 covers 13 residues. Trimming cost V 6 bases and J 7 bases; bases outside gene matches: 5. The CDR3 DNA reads TGTGCCAGCAGAATACAGGGGGAGAATGAGCAGTTCTTC. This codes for CASRIQGENEQFF.

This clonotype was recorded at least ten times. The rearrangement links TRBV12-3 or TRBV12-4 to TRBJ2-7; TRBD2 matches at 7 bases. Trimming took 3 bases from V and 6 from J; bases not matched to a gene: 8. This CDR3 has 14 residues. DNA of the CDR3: TGTGCCAGCAGTTTGGGGGGAGGGATGGGCGAGCAGTACTTC. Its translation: CASSLGGGMGEQYF.

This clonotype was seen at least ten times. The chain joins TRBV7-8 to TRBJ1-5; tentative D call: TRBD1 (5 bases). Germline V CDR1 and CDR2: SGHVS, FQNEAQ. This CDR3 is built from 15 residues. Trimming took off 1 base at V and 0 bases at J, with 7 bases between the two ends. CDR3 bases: TGTGCCAGCAGCTTAGTCAGGGATAGCAATCAGCCCCAGCATTTT. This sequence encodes CASSLVRDSNQPQHF.

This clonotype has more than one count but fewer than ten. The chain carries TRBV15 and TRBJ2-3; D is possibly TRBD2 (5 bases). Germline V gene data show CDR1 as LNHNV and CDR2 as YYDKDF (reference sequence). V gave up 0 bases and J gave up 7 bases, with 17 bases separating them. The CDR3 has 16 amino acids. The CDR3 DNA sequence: TGTGCCACCAGCAGAGATCTGGTGGGAGCGGCAAATACGCAGTATTTT. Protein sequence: CATSRDLVGAANTQYF.